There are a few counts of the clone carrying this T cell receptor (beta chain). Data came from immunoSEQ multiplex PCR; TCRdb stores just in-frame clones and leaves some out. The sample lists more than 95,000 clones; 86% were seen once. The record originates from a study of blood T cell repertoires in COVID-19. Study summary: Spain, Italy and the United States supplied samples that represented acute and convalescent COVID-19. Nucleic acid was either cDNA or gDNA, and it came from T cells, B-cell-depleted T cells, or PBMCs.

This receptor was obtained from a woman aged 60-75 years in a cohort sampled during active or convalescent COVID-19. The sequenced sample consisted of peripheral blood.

The CDR3 loop reads CASSIPQGEGTDTQYF. For the CDR3, the DNA is TGTGCCAGTAGTATCCCCCAGGGGGAAGGCACAGATACGCAGTATTTT. The rearrangement links TRBV19 to TRBJ2-3, with 7 bases fitting TRBD1. Germline V gene sequence: CDR1 LNHDA, CDR2 SQIVND (reference sequence). V trimming: 3 bases; J trimming: 1 base; junction bases outside the gene matches: 7. The CDR3 spans 16 residues. The variable domain in full, with the rest retrieved from reference TRBV19 and TRBJ2-3, is DGGITQSPKYLFRKEGQNVTLSCEQNLNHDAMYWYRQDPGQGLRLIYYSQIVNDFQKGDIAEGYSVSREKKESFPLTVTSAQKNPTAFYLCASSIPQGEGTDTQYFGPGTRLTVL.